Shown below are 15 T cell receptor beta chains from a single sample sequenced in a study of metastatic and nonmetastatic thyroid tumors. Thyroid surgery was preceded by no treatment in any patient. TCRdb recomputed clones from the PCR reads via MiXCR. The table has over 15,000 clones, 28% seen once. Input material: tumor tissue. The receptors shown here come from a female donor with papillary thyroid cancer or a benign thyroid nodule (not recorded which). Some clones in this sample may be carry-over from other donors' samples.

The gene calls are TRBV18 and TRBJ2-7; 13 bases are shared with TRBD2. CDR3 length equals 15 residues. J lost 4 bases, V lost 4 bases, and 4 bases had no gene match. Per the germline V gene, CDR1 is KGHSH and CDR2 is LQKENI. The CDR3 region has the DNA TGTGCCAGCTCACGACTAGCGGGGGGACCGTACGAGCAGTACTTC. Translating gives CASSRLAGGPYEQYF.

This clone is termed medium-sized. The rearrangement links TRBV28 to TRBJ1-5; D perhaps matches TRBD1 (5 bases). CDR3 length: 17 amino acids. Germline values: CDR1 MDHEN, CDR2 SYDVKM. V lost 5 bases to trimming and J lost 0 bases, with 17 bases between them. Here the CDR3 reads CASSGGTSGYSNQPQHF. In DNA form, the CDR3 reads TGTGCCAGCAGTGGAGGGACCTCCGGGTATAGCAATCAGCCCCAGCATTTT.

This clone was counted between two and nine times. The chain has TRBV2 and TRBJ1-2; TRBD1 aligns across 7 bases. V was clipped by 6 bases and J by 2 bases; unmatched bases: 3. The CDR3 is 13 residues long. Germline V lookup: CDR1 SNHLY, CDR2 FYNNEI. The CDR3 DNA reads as TGTGCCAGCAGGGACAGGAGAAACTATGGCTACACCTTC. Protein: CASRDRRNYGYTF.

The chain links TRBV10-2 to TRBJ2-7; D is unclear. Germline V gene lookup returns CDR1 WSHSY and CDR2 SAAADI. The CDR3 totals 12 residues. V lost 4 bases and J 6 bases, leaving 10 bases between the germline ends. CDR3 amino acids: CASSGSGVEQYF. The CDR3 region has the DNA TGCGCCAGCAGTGGTTCGGGCGTCGAGCAGTACTTC.

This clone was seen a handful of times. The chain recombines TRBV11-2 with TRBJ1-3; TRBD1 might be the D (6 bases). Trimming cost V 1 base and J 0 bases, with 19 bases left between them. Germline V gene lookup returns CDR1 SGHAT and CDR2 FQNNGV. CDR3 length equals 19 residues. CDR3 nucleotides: TGTGCCAGCAGCTTAGGTTCGGGGGCGATGATTAACTCTGGAAACACCATATATTTT. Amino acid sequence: CASSLGSGAMINSGNTIYF. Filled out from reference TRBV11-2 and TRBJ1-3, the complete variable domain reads EAGVAQSPRYKIIEKRQSVAFWCNPISGHATLYWYQQILGQGPKLLIQFQNNGVVDDSQLPKDRFSAERLKGVDSTLKIQPAKLEDSAVYLCASSLGSGAMINSGNTIYFGEGSWLTVV.

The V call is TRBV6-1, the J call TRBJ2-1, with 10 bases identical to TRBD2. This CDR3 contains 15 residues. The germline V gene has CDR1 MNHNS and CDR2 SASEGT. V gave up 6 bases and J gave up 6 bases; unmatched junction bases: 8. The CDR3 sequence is CASSAAGGPGNEQFF. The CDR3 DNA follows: TGTGCCAGCAGCGCAGCGGGAGGGCCGGGCAATGAGCAGTTCTTC.

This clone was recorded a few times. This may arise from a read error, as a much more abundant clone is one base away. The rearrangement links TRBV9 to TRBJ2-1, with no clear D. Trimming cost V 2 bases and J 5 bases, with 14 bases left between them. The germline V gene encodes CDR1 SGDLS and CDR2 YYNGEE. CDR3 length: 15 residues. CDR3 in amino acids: CASSVGLASNNEQFF. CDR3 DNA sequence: TGTGCCAGCAGCGTCGGGTTAGCCTCTAACAATGAGCAGTTCTTC. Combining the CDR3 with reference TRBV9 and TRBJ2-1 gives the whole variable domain DSGVTQTPKHLITATGQRVTLRCSPRSGDLSVYWYQQSLDQGLQFLIQYYNGEERAKGNILERFSAQQFPDLHSELNLSSLELGDSALYFCASSVGLASNNEQFFGPGTRLTVL.

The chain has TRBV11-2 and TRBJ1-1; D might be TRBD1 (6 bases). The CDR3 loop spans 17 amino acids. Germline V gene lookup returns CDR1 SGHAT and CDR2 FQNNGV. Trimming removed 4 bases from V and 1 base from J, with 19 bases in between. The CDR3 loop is CASSSYYLGARNTEAFF. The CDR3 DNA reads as TGTGCCAGCAGCTCCTATTATTTGGGGGCGCGGAACACTGAAGCTTTCTTT.

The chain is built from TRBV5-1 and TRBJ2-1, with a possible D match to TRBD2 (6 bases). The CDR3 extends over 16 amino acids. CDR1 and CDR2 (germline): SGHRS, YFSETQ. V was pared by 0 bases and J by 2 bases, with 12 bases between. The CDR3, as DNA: TGCGCCAGCAGCTTGGTTGGCGGGACCACCTACAATGAGCAGTTCTTC. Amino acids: CASSLVGGTTYNEQFF. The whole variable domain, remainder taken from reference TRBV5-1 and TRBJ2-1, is KAGVTQTPRYLIKTRGQQVTLSCSPISGHRSVSWYQQTPGQGLQFLFEYFSETQRNKGNFPGRFSGRQFSNSRSEMNVSTLELGDSALYLCASSLVGGTTYNEQFFGPGTRLTVL.

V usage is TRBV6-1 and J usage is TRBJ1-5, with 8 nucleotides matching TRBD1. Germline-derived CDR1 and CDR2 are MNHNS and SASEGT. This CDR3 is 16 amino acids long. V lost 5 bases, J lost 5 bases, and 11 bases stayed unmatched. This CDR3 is CASSRRWDRTDQPQHF. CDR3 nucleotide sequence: TGTGCCAGCAGTCGAAGGTGGGACAGGACTGATCAGCCCCAGCATTTT.

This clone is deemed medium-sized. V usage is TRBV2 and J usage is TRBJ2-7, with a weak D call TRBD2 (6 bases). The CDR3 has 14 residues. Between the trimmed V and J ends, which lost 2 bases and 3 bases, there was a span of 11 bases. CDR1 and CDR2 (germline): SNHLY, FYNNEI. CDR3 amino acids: CASSELEGSYEQYF. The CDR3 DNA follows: TGTGCCAGCAGTGAACTGGAGGGGAGCTACGAGCAGTACTTC.

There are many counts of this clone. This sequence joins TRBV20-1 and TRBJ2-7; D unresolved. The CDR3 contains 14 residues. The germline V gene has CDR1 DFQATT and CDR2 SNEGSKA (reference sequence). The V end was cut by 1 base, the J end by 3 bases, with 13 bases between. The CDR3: CSARAQSRGYEQYF. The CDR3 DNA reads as TGCAGTGCTAGAGCACAGTCAAGAGGCTACGAGCAGTACTTC.

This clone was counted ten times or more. The CDR3 is CASSLGATKAEAFF. The CDR3 nucleotides are TGCGCCAGCAGCTTGGGAGCGACAAAGGCGGAAGCTTTCTTT. This sequence joins TRBV5-1 and TRBJ1-1; D is uncertain. The CDR3 is made up of 14 amino acids. V lost 0 bases and J 8 bases, leaving 14 bases between the germline ends. Per germline, CDR1 SGHRS and CDR2 YFSETQ. Full variable domain (missing parts from reference TRBV5-1 and TRBJ1-1): KAGVTQTPRYLIKTRGQQVTLSCSPISGHRSVSWYQQTPGQGLQFLFEYFSETQRNKGNFPGRFSGRQFSNSRSEMNVSTLELGDSALYLCASSLGATKAEAFFGQGTRLTVV.

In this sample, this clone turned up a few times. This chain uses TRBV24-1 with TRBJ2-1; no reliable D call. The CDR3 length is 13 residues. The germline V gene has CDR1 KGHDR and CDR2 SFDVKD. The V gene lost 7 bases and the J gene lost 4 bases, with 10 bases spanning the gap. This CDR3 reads CATRGAGYNEQFF. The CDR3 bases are TGTGCCACCAGGGGTGCCGGGTACAATGAGCAGTTCTTC.

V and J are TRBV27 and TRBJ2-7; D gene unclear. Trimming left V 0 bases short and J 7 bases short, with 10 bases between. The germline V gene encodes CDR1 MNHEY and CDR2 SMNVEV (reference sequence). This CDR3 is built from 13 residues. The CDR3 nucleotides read TGTGCCAGCAGTTTATCGACCGATTCTGAGCAGTACTTC. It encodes CASSLSTDSEQYF.